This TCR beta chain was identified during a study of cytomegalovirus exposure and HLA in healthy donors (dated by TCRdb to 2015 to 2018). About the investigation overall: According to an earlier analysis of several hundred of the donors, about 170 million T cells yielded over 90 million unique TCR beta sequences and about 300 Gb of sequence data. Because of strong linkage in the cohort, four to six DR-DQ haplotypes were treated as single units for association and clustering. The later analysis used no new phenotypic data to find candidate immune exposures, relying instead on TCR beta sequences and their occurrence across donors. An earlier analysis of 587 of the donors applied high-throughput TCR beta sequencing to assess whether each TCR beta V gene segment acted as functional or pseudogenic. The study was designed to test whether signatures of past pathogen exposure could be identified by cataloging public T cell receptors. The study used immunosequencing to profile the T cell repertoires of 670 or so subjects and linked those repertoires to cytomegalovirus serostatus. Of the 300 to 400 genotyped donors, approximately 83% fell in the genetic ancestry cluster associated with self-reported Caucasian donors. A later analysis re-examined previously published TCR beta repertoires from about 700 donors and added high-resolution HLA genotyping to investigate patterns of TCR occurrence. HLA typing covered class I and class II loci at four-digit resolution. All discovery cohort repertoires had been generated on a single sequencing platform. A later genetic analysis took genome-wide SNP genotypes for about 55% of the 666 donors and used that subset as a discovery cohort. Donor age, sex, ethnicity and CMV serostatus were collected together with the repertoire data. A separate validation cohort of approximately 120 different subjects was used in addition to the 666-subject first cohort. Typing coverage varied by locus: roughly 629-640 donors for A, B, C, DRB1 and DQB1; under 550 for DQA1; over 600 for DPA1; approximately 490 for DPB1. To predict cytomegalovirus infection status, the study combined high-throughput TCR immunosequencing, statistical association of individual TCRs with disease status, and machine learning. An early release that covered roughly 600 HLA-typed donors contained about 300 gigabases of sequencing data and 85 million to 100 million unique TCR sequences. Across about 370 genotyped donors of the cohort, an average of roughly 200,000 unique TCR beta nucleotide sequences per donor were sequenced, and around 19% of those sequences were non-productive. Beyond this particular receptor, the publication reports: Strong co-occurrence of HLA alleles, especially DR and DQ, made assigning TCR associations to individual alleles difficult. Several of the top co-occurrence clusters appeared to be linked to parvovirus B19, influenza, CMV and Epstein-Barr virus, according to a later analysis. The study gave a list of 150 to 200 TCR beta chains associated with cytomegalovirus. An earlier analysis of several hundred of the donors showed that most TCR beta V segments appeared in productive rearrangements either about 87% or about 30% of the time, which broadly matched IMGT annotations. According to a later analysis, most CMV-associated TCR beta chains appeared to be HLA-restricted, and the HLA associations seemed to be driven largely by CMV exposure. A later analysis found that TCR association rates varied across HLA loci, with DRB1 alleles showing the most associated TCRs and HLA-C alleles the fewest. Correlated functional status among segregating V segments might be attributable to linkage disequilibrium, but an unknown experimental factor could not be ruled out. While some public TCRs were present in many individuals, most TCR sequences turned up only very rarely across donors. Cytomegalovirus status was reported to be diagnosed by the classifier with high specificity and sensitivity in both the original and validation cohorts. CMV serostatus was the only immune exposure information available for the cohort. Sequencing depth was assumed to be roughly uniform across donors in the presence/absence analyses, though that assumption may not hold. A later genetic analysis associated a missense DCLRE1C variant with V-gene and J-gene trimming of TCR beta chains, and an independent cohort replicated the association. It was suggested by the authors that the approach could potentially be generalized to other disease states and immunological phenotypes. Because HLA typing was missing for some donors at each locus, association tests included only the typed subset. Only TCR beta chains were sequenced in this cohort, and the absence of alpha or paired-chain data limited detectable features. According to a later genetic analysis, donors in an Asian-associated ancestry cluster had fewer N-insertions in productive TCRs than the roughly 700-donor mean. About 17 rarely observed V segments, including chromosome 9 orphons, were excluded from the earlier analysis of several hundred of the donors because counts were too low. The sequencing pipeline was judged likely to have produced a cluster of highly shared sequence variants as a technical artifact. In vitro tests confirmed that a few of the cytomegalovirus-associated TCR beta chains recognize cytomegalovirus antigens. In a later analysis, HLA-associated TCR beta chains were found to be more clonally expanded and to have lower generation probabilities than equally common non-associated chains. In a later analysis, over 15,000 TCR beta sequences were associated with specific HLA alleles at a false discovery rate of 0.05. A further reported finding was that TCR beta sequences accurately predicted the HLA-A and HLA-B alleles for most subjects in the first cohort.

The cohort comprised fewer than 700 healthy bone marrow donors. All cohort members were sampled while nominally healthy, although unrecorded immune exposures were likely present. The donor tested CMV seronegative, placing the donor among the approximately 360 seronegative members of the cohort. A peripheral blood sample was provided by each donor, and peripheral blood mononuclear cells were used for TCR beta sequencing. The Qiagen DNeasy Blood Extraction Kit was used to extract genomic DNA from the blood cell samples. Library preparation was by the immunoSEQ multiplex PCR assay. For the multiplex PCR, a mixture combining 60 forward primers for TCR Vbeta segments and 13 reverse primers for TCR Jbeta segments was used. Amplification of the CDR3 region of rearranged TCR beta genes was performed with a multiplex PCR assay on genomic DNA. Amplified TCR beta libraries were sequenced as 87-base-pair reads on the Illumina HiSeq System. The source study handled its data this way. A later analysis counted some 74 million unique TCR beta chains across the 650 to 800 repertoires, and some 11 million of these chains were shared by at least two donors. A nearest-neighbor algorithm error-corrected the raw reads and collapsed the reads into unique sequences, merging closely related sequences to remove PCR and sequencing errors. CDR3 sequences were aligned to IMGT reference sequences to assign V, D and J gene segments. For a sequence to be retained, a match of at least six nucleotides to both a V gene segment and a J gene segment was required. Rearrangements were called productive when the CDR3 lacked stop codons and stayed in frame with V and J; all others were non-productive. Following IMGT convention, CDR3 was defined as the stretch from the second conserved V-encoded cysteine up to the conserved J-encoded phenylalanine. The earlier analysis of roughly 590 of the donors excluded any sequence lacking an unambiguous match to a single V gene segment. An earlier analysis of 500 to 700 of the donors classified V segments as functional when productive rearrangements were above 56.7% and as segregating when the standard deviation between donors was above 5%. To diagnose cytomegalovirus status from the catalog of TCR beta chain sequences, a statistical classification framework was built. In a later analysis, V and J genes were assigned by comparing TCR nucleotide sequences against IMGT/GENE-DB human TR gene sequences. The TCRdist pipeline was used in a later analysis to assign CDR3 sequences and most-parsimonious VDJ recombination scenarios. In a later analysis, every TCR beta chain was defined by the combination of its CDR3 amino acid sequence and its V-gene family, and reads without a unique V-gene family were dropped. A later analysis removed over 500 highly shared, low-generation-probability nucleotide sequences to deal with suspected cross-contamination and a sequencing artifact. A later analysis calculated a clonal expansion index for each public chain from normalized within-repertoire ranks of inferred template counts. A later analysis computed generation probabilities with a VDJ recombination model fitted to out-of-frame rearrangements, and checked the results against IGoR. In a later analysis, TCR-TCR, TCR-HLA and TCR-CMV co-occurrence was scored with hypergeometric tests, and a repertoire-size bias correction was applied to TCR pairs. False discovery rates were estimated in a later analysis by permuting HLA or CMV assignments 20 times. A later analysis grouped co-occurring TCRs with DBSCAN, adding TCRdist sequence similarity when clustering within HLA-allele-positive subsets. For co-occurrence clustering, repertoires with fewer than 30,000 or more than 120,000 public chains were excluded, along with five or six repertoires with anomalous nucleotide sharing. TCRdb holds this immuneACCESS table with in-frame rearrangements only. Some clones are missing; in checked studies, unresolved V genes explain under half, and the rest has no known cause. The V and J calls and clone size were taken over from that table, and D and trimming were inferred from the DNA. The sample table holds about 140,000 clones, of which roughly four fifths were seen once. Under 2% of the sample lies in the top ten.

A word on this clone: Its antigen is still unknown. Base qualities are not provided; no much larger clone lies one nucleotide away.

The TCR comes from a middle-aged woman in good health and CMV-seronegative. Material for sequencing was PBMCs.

For the CDR3, the sequence is CASSLTSGRLSGQFF. The DNA sequence is as follows: TGTGCCAGCAGCTTGACTAGCGGGAGGCTTAGTGGGCAGTTCTTC. The rearranged segments are TRBV7-8 and TRBJ2-1; 13 bases in between match TRBD2. In the germline V gene, CDR1 corresponds to SGHVS and CDR2 to FQNEAQ. Measured from the cysteine to the phenylalanine, the CDR3 is 15 residues long. The CDR3 DNA has 45 bases and is translated from base 1. Trimming accounts for 3 bases at V and 12 bases at J, while the number of junction bases matched to no gene is 8.